This T cell receptor (beta chain) is from a study of blood T cell repertoires in COVID-19 (dated by TCRdb to about 2020). Study-level background: The collaborator samples originated in the United States, Italy and Spain and spanned the acute and convalescent phases of COVID-19. The prospective study material was composed of cDNA or gDNA derived from T cells, B-cell-depleted T cells, or PBMCs. The dataset comprised deeply sampled blood TCRbeta repertoires from subjects exposed to, actively infected with, or recovered from COVID-19. The repertoires were made available in a free public database intended to serve as a resource for research on the immune response to SARS-CoV-2. Samples came from the ongoing ImmuneRACE study (first 160 participants) plus 1,254 subjects from 6 global collaborators. Sample metadata almost always included a de-identified subject ID, COVID-19 status, age in years and sex. Where available, HLA class I and class II types were taken from metadata supplied by the sample provider and were not determined by assay-based typing.

The immunoSEQ Assay, a bias-controlled multiplex PCR, was used to amplify TCRbeta CDR3 regions from genomic DNA. The authors' pipeline ran thus. Within the assay, amplification of reference gene primers was used to estimate how many nucleated cells each sample contained. To quantify the absolute abundance of each unique TCRbeta CDR3 rearrangement, sequence reads were collapsed and filtered. For each sample, productive Simpson clonality was calculated as the square root of Simpson's diversity index across productive rearrangements. TCRdb retrieved this table from immuneACCESS and kept in-frame rearrangements only. Not all clones are present; in checked studies, unresolved V genes account for under half, and no reason is known for the remainder. That table gives V, J and clone size, and the DNA gave D and trimming. In all, the sample holds 290,000 or so clones, and 90% of those were seen once. Clones ranked in the top ten supply more than 0.95% of the sample.

As to this clone: Its specific antigen is unknown. Per-nucleotide qualities are absent, and no much larger clonotype sits a single base away.

Findings and caveats that apply to the study as a whole: The amount of clinical and demographic metadata varied by source and participant and was provided uncurated.

For this chain, trimming is 2 bases at the V end and 4 bases at the J end, and the number of junction bases without a gene match is 6. From the cysteine through the phenylalanine, the CDR3 covers 15 amino acids. CDR3 DNA only is kept here, 45 bases in frame from base 1. The CDR1 and CDR2 encoded by the germline V gene are MDHEN and SYDVKM. Enrolling through a virtual design, the prospective study's participants ranged in age from roughly 18 to 100 years and lived across about two dozen United States geographic areas. To assign participants to cohorts, the prospective study relied on clinical history that participants themselves reported in a screening survey and a study questionnaire. For ImmuneRACE Cohort 3, a participant was defined as recovered based on two consecutive negative NP/OP PCR tests, clearance by a healthcare professional, or resolution of symptoms. In the prospective study, mobile phlebotomists collected whole blood, serum and a nasopharyngeal or oropharyngeal swab from each participant. Over an approximately 2-month period, participants in the prospective study had the option of providing additional blood draws and questionnaires. Blood samples from the prospective study were shipped frozen or at room temperature prior to DNA extraction.

The sequence was collected from a woman between 25 and 40 years old who had recovered from COVID-19. Sample: PBMCs or T cells enriched from blood (not recorded which). The receptor chain draws on TRBV28 and TRBJ1-1, and 8 bases in between align with TRBD1. The base sequence is TGTGCCAGCAGTTTAATGGACAGGGTCTTCACTGAAGCTTTCTTT. This gives the protein CASSLMDRVFTEAFF.